This T cell receptor beta chain was identified during a study of cytomegalovirus exposure and HLA in healthy donors. Across the study: The use of the same platform for the roughly 120 validation repertoires and the 550 to 850 first-cohort repertoires was reported by a later analysis. Study findings and constraints: As confirmed in vitro, a few CMV-associated chains were specific for CMV antigens. While the bulk of TCR sequences proved rare, some public TCRs turned up in many donors.

Separate from the approximately 600-subject first cohort was the approximately 130-subject validation cohort, to which the donors belonged. Details on this clone: The antigen is undetermined.

Measured with immunoSEQ multiplex PCR; TCRdb has only the in-frame clones, and not every one. The sample has about 68,000 clones; 95% to 97% are singletons. Germline CDR1 and CDR2: LNHDA and SQIVND (reference sequence). V lost 3 bases to trimming and J lost 7 bases, with 9 bases between them. This CDR3 comprises 13 residues. The gene calls are TRBV19 and TRBJ1-4; unclear D gene. The source material was PBMCs. The receptor was isolated from a man aged 18 to 30 in good health and CMV-seronegative. CDR3 residues: CASSILSGEKLFF. As DNA, the CDR3 is TGTGCCAGTAGTATCCTCTCCGGTGAAAAACTGTTTTTT.